Each of the 22 T cell receptor beta chains below was sequenced from the same sample in a study of T cells after yellow fever vaccination. MiXCR, run by TCRdb on the 5' RACE reads, gives a single entry per CDR3 protein. The sample holds some 670,000 distinct CDR3 sequences, roughly an eighth seen once. The sequenced sample was PBMCs, obtained on the day of the yellow fever booster vaccination. The receptors here all came from a man aged 25 to 45 who received the YFV17D yellow fever vaccine.

Concerning this clonotype: The junction departs from germline at one end; a sequencing error may be responsible. This rearrangement joins TRBV5-5 to TRBJ2-2, with D perhaps matching TRBD1 or TRBD2 (5 bases each). There are 14 residues in the CDR3. Germline V gene data show CDR1 as SGHKS and CDR2 as YYEKEE (reference sequence). Here the CDR3 reads CASSLGPYSGVLFF. The CDR3 nucleotides read TGTGCCAGCAGCCTGGGGCCCTACTCCGGGGTGCTGTTTTTT.

There are a few counts of this clonotype. The rearrangement uses TRBV4-3 and TRBJ1-2, with D maybe TRBD1 (5 bases). CDR1 is LGHNA, CDR2 YSLEER, per germline. This CDR3 contains 15 residues. Trimming cost V 0 bases and J 0 bases, with 8 bases left between them. The DNA for the CDR3 is TGCGCCAGCAGCCAAGATCGACAGCCTAACTATGGCTACACCTTC. This sequence encodes CASSQDRQPNYGYTF.

This clonotype was detected a few times. The chain joins TRBV6-6 to TRBJ2-7; a weak D match, TRBD1 (5 bases). This CDR3 contains 13 residues. The V end lost 8 bases, the J end lost 3 bases, and 14 bases lay between the germline ends. Germline V gene sequence: CDR1 MNHNY, CDR2 SVGAGI (reference sequence). For the CDR3, the DNA is TGTGCCAGCGGACAAGACCAGAACTACGAGCAGTACTTC. It encodes CASGQDQNYEQYF.

This clonotype occurred many times. The chain employs TRBV6-2 or TRBV6-3 and TRBJ2-7; the D is unclear. The V end lost 4 bases, the J end lost 5 bases, and 6 bases lay between the germline ends. This CDR3 has 11 amino acids. Germline V gene data show CDR1 as MNHEY and CDR2 as SVGEGT. The CDR3 protein is CASSSLDEQYF. The CDR3 region has the DNA TGTGCCAGCAGTTCCCTGGACGAGCAGTACTTC.

The chain combines TRBV5-1 with TRBJ2-1; a possible D gene is TRBD2 (5 bases). V lost 7 bases and J lost 1, with 18 bases in between. The CDR3 consists of 16 residues. The V gene's germline CDR1 is SGHRS and CDR2 YFSETQ. The CDR3 region is CASSFTSPSSYNEQFF. CDR3 sequence (DNA): TGCGCCAGCTCGTTTACTAGTCCTTCATCCTACAATGAGCAGTTCTTC. The full variable domain, rest sourced from reference TRBV5-1 and TRBJ2-1, is KAGVTQTPRYLIKTRGQQVTLSCSPISGHRSVSWYQQTPGQGLQFLFEYFSETQRNKGNFPGRFSGRQFSNSRSEMNVSTLELGDSALYLCASSFTSPSSYNEQFFGPGTRLTVL.

The chain couples TRBV6-1 to TRBJ2-1, with TRBD1 matching 12 bases. Germline assignment: CDR1 MNHNS and CDR2 SASEGT. V shed 6 bases, J shed 0 bases, and the junction held 9 bases outside the gene matches. This CDR3 contains 18 residues. For the CDR3, the DNA is TGTGCCAGCAGGGGACAGGGGGCCTTAGGAGACTCCTACAATGAGCAGTTCTTC. Residues: CASRGQGALGDSYNEQFF.

V gene TRBV12-3 or TRBV12-4 combines with J gene TRBJ1-5; TRBD1 might be the D (5 bases). V lost 5 bases and J 4 bases, leaving 18 bases between the germline ends. The CDR3 is 16 residues long. The CDR3: CASSHETASINQPQHF. CDR3 sequence (DNA): TGTGCCAGCAGTCACGAGACAGCCTCTATAAATCAGCCCCAGCATTTT.

This clonotype was seen only a few times. The chain couples TRBV20-1 to TRBJ2-6; 7 positions agree with TRBD1. The CDR3 sequence is 15 residues long. Germline CDR1 DFQATT, CDR2 SNEGSKA (reference sequence). Trimming at V came to 3 bases and at J to 3 bases, leaving 5 bases not matched to a gene. CDR3 protein: CSARSQGVGANVLTF. The CDR3, as DNA: TGCAGTGCTAGGTCTCAGGGGGTTGGGGCCAACGTCCTGACTTTC.

Worth noting for this clonotype: The junction departs from germline at one end; a sequencing error may be responsible. The genes are TRBV7-8 and TRBJ2-7; the match to TRBD2 covers 9 bases. The CDR3 consists of 14 residues. CDR1 is SGHVS and CDR2 is FQNEAQ in the germline V gene. CDR3 nucleotide sequence: TGTGCCAGCAGCTTTGCGGGAGGGCCCTACGAGCCGTACTTC. This codes for CASSFAGGPYEPYF.

This clonotype came up a few times. This sequence joins TRBV6-2 or TRBV6-3 and TRBJ2-3; D possibly corresponds to TRBD1 (5 bases). This CDR3 has 18 amino acids. Germline V gives CDR1 MNHEY, CDR2 SVGEGT. The ends were cut back, 6 bases at V and 4 bases at J, with 26 bases in the middle. CDR3 loop: CASSFRPDSSIFADTQYF. In nucleotides, the CDR3 is TGTGCCAGCAGCTTCCGACCCGACAGTTCTATTTTCGCAGATACGCAGTATTTT.

The genes are TRBV4-3 and TRBJ2-1; the D gene is possibly TRBD2 (5 bases). The CDR3 loop spans 15 amino acids. Germline CDR1 is LGHNA and CDR2 is YSLEER. Trimming left V 4 bases short and J 0 bases short, with 10 bases between. The CDR3 protein is CASSLGLYSYNEQFF. In nucleotides, the CDR3 is TGCGCCAGCAGCCTTGGACTGTACTCCTACAATGAGCAGTTCTTC.

This clonotype was observed a handful of times. This rearrangement joins TRBV7-2 to TRBJ2-1; 7 positions match TRBD2. CDR3 length equals 15 residues. With V trimmed by 4 bases and J by 3 bases, 6 bases remained unmatched. The germline V gene has CDR1 SGHTA and CDR2 FQGNSA. The CDR3 here is CASSSVERGYNEQFF. CDR3 coding DNA: TGTGCCAGCAGCTCCGTCGAGCGGGGCTACAATGAGCAGTTCTTC.

V and J are TRBV6-6 and TRBJ2-1; 11 positions match TRBD1. Germline V CDR1 and CDR2: MNHNY, SVGAGI (reference sequence). The CDR3 consists of 12 residues. V dropped 6 bases and J dropped 16; count of bases not matched to a gene: 8. This CDR3 reads CASRPDRGHCFF. The CDR3 DNA follows: TGTGCCAGCAGACCGGACAGGGGGCACTGTTTCTTC.

This clonotype has just a few counts. The chain carries TRBV9 and TRBJ2-1; tentatively, D is TRBD1 or TRBD2 (5 bases each). Trimming shortened V by 2 bases and J by 3 bases, and 9 bases separated the two germline ends. Germline CDR1 reads SGDLS; CDR2 reads YYNGEE. The CDR3 is 14 amino acids. CDR3 coding DNA: TGTGCCAGCAGCGTTACGGGGCTCTACAATGAGCAGTTCTTC. Its protein is CASSVTGLYNEQFF.

V usage is TRBV20-1 and J usage is TRBJ2-5; the D gene is possibly TRBD1 (5 bases). This CDR3 region has 12 residues. CDR1 DFQATT and CDR2 SNEGSKA come from the germline V gene (reference sequence). V was cut by 5 bases and J by 5 bases, with 12 bases left in between. The CDR3 DNA follows: TGCAGTGCTGGGTGGGGCGGCGAGACCCAGTACTTC. Translation: CSAGWGGETQYF.

This clonotype was recorded many times. The rearrangement links TRBV7-2 to TRBJ2-7; D is unresolved. Trimming stripped 5 bases from V and 0 bases from J, with 17 bases between. This CDR3 is built from 16 residues. The germline V gene encodes CDR1 SGHTA and CDR2 FQGNSA. The CDR3 sequence is CASSRRGGGNSYEQYF. DNA for the CDR3: TGTGCCAGCAGCCGTCGTGGTGGCGGCAACTCCTACGAGCAGTACTTC.

The J gene is TRBJ2-1, the V gene TRBV6-2 or TRBV6-3, with TRBD2 identical over 11 bases. V shed 5 bases and J 0 bases; nucleotides not matched to a gene: 6. CDR1 MNHEY and CDR2 SVGEGT come from the germline V gene. This CDR3 has 17 residues. CDR3 coding DNA: TGTGCCAGCAGTAGTACTACTAGCGGGAGCTCCTACAATGAGCAGTTCTTC. Protein sequence: CASSSTTSGSSYNEQFF.

The chain joins TRBV5-4 to TRBJ2-7; D is uncertain. With 0 bases removed from V and 6 bases from J, the gap between germline ends came to 7 bases. The germline gives CDR1 SGHNT, CDR2 YYREEE (reference sequence). The CDR3 covers 12 residues. The CDR3 loop is CASSLDPSEQYF. The CDR3 DNA reads TGTGCCAGCAGCTTGGACCCCAGCGAGCAGTACTTC.

This clonotype was seen only a few times. CDR3 in DNA: TGTGCCAGCAGCCACGAGGGGACTAGCGGGAGCAGCCCAGATACGCAGTATTTT. Amino acids: CASSHEGTSGSSPDTQYF. The J gene is TRBJ2-3, the V gene TRBV11-1; 14 nucleotides align to TRBD2. This CDR3 has 18 amino acids. V trimming: 5 bases; J trimming: 4 bases; junction bases outside the gene matches: 11. CDR1 SGHAT and CDR2 FQDESV come from the germline V gene (reference sequence).

The gene calls are TRBV6-1 and TRBJ1-6; D is perhaps TRBD1 (6 bases). Looked up from germline, CDR1 is MNHNS and CDR2 is SASEGT. The CDR3 covers 16 residues. Trimming left V 6 bases short and J 3 bases short, with 15 bases between. The CDR3 sequence: CASSPRGGSYNSPLHF. The CDR3 DNA is TGTGCCAGCAGCCCCAGGGGAGGAAGCTATAATTCACCCCTCCACTTT.

This clonotype was detected a few times. This chain connects TRBV5-1 to TRBJ2-5, with 7 bases lining up with TRBD2. Germline CDR1 and CDR2: SGHRS and YFSETQ. CDR3 length: 14 amino acids. V lost 2 bases to trimming and J lost 10 bases; unmatched junction nucleotides: 11. Here the CDR3 reads CASSFQTLRGDQYF. Written as DNA, the CDR3 is TGCGCCAGCAGCTTTCAGACACTCCGGGGGGACCAGTACTTC.

In this sample, this clonotype turned up a few times. V is TRBV9 and J is TRBJ2-1; the match to TRBD2 covers 14 bases. V was pared by 9 bases and J by 9 bases, with 14 bases of the junction left unmatched. The CDR3 runs 16 residues. CDR1 is SGDLS, CDR2 YYNGEE, per germline. The CDR3 is CAISCTGTSGSGEQFF. The DNA of the CDR3 is TGTGCCATTTCTTGTACCGGGACTAGCGGGAGCGGTGAGCAGTTCTTC.